This T cell receptor beta chain stems from a study of patients and donors after allogeneic stem cell transplantation. TCRdb ran MiXCR on the RT-PCR reads and lists one entry per CDR3 protein. The data hold about a million distinct CDR3 sequences, with 18% observed a single time. This clonotype was observed many times. There are 14 residues in the CDR3. Germline V CDR1 and CDR2: ENHRY, SYGVKD. The V and J ends lost 4 bases and 6 bases respectively, with 12 bases between them. This chain links TRBV10-3 with TRBJ1-4, with D perhaps TRBD1 (6 bases). The receptor was derived from a human donor who was either an allogeneic HSCT recipient or a stem cell or donor lymphocyte infusion donor (not recorded which). It is not recorded whose cells these are; they may come from a transplant donor. The specimen was blood, either unsorted or a sorted T cell fraction (not recorded which). CDR3 DNA sequence: TGTGCCATCAGTGGATACAGGGAGGATGAAAAACTGTTTTTT. Translated: CAISGYREDEKLFF.